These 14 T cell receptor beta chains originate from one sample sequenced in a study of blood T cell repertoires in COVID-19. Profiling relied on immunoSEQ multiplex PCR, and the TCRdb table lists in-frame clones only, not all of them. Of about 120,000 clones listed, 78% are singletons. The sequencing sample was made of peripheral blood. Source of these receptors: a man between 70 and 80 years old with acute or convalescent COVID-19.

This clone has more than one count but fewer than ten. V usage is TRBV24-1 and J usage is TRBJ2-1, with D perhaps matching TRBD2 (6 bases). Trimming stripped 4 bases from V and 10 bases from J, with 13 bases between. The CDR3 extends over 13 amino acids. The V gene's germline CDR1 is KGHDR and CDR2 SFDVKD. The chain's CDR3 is CATSDPGGGEQFF. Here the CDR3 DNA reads TGTGCCACCAGTGACCCGGGTGGGGGGGAGCAGTTCTTC.

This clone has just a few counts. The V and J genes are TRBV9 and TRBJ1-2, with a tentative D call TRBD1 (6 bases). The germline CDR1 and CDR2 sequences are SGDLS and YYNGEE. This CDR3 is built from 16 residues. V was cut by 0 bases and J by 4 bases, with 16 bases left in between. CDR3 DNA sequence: TGTGCCAGCAGCGTAGGTCCTGAGGGGGGGACCTATGGCTACACCTTC. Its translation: CASSVGPEGGTYGYTF.

CDR3 loop: CASSARLAGGTYNEQFF. Written as DNA, the CDR3 is TGCGCCAGCAGCGCTCGACTAGCGGGGGGTACCTACAATGAGCAGTTCTTC. This chain joins TRBV5-1 and TRBJ2-1; 13 positions agree with TRBD2. This CDR3 comprises 17 residues. The germline gives CDR1 SGHRS, CDR2 YFSETQ. With 4 bases clipped from V and 2 bases from J, the junction kept 6 bases outside the gene matches.

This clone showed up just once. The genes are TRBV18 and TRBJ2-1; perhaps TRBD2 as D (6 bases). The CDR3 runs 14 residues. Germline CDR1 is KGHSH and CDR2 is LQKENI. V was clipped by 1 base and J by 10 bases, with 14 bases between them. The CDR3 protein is CASSPLAEASEQFF. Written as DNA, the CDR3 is TGTGCCAGCTCACCACTAGCGGAGGCGTCGGAGCAGTTCTTC.

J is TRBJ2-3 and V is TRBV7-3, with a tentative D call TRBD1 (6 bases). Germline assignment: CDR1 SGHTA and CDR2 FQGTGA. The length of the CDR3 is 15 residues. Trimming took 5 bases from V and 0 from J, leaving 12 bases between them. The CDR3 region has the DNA TGTGCCAGCAGCGAACAGGGTACTAGCACAGATACGCAGTATTTT. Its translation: CASSEQGTSTDTQYF.

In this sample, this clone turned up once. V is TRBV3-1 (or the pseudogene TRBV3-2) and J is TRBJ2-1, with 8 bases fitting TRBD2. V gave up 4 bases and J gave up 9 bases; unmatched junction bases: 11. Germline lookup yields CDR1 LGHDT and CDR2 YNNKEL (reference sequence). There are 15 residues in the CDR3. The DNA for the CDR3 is TGTGCCAGCAGCCGAGTCAGCGGGGGCGTTGGTGAGCAGTTCTTC. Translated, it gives CASSRVSGGVGEQFF.

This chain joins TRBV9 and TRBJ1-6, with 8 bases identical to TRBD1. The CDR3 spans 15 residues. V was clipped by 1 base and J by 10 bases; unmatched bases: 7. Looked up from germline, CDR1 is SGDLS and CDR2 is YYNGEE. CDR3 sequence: CASSVQGAGTSPLHF. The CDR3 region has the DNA TGTGCCAGCAGCGTACAGGGGGCAGGAACGTCACCCCTCCACTTT.

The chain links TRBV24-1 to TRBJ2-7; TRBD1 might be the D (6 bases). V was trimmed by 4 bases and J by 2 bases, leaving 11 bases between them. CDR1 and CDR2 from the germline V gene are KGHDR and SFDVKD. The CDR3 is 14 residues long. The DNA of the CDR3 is TGTGCCACCAGTGACCCGACAGGCCCCTACGAGCAGTACTTC. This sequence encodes CATSDPTGPYEQYF.

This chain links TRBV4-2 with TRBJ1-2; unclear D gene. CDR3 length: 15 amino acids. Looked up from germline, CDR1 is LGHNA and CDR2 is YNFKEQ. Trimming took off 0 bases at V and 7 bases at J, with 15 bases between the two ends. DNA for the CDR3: TGTGCCAGCAGCCAAGAAAGCGTAGGTCTCTCTGGCTACACCTTC. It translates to CASSQESVGLSGYTF.

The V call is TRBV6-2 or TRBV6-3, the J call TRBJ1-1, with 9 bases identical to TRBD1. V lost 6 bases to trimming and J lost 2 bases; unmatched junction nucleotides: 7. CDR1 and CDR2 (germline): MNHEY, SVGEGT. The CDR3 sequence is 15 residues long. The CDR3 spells CASSLQGAVNTEAFF. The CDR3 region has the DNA TGTGCCAGCAGCTTACAGGGGGCCGTAAACACTGAAGCTTTCTTT.

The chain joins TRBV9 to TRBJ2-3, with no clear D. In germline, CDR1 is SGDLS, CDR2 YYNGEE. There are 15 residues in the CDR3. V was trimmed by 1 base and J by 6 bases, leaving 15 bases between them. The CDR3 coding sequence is TGTGCCAGCAGCGTACGAACCAACCAGTGGGATACGCAGTATTTT. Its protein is CASSVRTNQWDTQYF. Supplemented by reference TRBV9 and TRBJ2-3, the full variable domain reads DSGVTQTPKHLITATGQRVTLRCSPRSGDLSVYWYQQSLDQGLQFLIQYYNGEERAKGNILERFSAQQFPDLHSELNLSSLELGDSALYFCASSVRTNQWDTQYFGPGTRLTVL.

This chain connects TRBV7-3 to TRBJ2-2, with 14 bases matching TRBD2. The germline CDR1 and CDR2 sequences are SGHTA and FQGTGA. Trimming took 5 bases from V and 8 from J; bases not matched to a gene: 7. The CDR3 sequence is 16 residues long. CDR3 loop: CASSPPGLAGVGELFF. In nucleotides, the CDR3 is TGTGCCAGCAGCCCCCCGGGACTAGCGGGGGTTGGGGAGCTGTTTTTT.

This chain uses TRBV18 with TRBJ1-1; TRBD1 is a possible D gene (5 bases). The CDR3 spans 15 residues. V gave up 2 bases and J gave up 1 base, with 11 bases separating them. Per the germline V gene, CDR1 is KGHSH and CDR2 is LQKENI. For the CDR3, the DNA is TGTGCCAGCTCACCAAATATGCAGGGGAACACTGAAGCTTTCTTT. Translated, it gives CASSPNMQGNTEAFF.

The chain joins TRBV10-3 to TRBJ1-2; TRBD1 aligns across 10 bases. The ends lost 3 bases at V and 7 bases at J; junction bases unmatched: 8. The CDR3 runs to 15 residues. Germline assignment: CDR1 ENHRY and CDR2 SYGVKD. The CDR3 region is CAISEGGTGAIGYTF. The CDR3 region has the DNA TGTGCCATCAGTGAAGGAGGGACAGGGGCTATTGGCTACACCTTC.